These 28 T cell receptor beta chains were all obtained from the same sample, sequenced in a study of OX40 agonist ivuxolimab in advanced cancers. The method behind the library was the immunoSEQ multiplex PCR assay. Imported from immuneACCESS, the table was reduced by TCRdb to in-frame sequences with V and J called. These copies leave out some clones; in studies compared against another copy, an unresolved V gene accounts for under half, and the cause of the remainder is not known. For this sample the table gives about 81,000 clones, of which about 80% were detected only once. The top ten hold over 5% of the sample. The specimen comprised CD4+ or CD8+ T cells sorted from blood, sampled in a trial of the OX40 agonist ivuxolimab. The receptors shown here come from an adult with an advanced solid tumor such as melanoma, head and neck, liver or kidney cancer.

V and J are TRBV6-6 and TRBJ2-7, with 11 bases identical to TRBD1. With 6 bases clipped from V and 6 bases from J, the junction kept 7 bases outside the gene matches. The CDR3 is 14 amino acids. Germline CDR1 is MNHNY and CDR2 is SVGAGI (reference sequence). The CDR3 DNA reads as TGTGCCAGCAGGTACGGGACAGGGGGGTCCGAGCAGTACTTC. Protein product: CASRYGTGGSEQYF.

With respect to this clone: The sample contains more than one DNA sequence encoding this CDR3. The gene calls are TRBV7-2 and TRBJ2-3; 16 bases fit TRBD2. The junction had 8 bases not matched to a gene; V was cut back by 2 bases and J by 3 bases. The CDR3 is made up of 19 amino acids. Germline assignment: CDR1 SGHTA and CDR2 FQGNSA. The CDR3 sequence is CASSLTMGLAGGPTDTQYF. CDR3 nucleotide sequence: TGTGCCAGCAGCTTAACTATGGGACTAGCGGGAGGGCCTACAGATACGCAGTATTTT.

The gene calls are TRBV23-1 and TRBJ2-2; D remains ambiguous. TRBV23-1 is an ORF, and what it does is uncertain. This CDR3 is built from 9 residues. The V and J ends lost 10 bases and 8 bases respectively, with 5 bases between them. The CDR3 here is CAIAGELFF. DNA of the CDR3: TGCGCCATAGCTGGGGAGCTGTTTTTT.

The chain links TRBV5-5 to TRBJ2-1; 10 bases fit TRBD1. The germline CDR1 and CDR2 sequences are SGHKS and YYEKEE (reference sequence). This CDR3 spans 14 amino acids. After removal of 0 bases from V and 7 bases from J, the junction contained 1 base not matched to a gene. The CDR3 coding sequence is TGTGCCAGCAGCTTGGGACAGGGGGCAAATGAGCAGTTCTTC. It codes for CASSLGQGANEQFF. Complete variable domain (other parts from reference TRBV5-5 and TRBJ2-1): DAGVTQSPTHLIKTRGQQVTLRCSPISGHKSVSWYQQVLGQGPQFIFQYYEKEERGRGNFPDRFSARQFPNYSSELNVNALLLGDSALYLCASSLGQGANEQFFGPGTRLTVL.

In this sample, this clone turned up once. The gene calls are TRBV9 and TRBJ2-6, with TRBD2 matching 9 bases. Germline V CDR1 and CDR2: SGDLS, YYNGEE. This CDR3 region has 17 residues. V lost 1 base to trimming and J lost 0 bases; unmatched junction nucleotides: 2. The CDR3 sequence is CASSVIAGASGANVLTF. The CDR3 coding sequence is TGTGCCAGCAGCGTAATAGCGGGAGCCTCTGGGGCCAACGTCCTGACTTTC.

The V gene is TRBV7-9, the J gene TRBJ2-1, with a tentative D call TRBD2 (6 bases). The V end lost 2 bases, the J end lost 4 bases, and 12 bases lay between the germline ends. Germline loops: CDR1 SEHNR, CDR2 FQNEAQ (reference sequence). The CDR3 contains 15 residues. This CDR3 is CASSLSLDYYNEQFF. The CDR3 DNA reads as TGTGCCAGCAGCTTATCCCTGGACTATTACAATGAGCAGTTCTTC.

This chain uses TRBV12-5 with TRBJ2-3, with 7 bases matching TRBD2. CDR3 size: 14 residues. V gave up 5 bases and J gave up 0 bases; unmatched junction bases: 2. The germline V gene encodes CDR1 LGHNT and CDR2 FRNRAP. DNA for the CDR3: TGTGCTAGTGGTAAAGCGGGGAGCACAGATACGCAGTATTTT. Translating gives CASGKAGSTDTQYF.

CDR3 sequence: CASSRFQTTYEQYF. CDR3 DNA: TGTGCCAGCAGCCGTTTCCAAACCACCTACGAGCAGTACTTC. The rearrangement links TRBV14 to TRBJ2-7, with no clear D. V lost 4 bases, J lost 2 bases, and 12 bases lay in between. The CDR3 is 14 residues long. Looked up from germline, CDR1 is SGHDN and CDR2 is FVKESK.

This clone occurred once. V usage is TRBV30 and J usage is TRBJ2-3; 7 bases are a match to TRBD2. Trimming at V came to 6 bases and at J to 3 bases, leaving 6 bases not matched to a gene. The CDR3 consists of 13 residues. Germline loops: CDR1 GTSNPN, CDR2 SVGIG (reference sequence). The DNA for the CDR3 is TGTGCCTGTAGACTAGCCCTGACAGATACGCAGTATTTT. Amino acid sequence: CACRLALTDTQYF.

This chain links TRBV2 with TRBJ1-1; D not resolved. The CDR3 runs to 13 residues. The germline CDR1 and CDR2 sequences are SNHLY and FYNNEI. V lost 6 bases, J lost 4 bases, and 12 bases lay in between. DNA of the CDR3: TGTGCCAGCAGGAAGGGTTGGGGCACTGAAGCTTTCTTT. It translates to CASRKGWGTEAFF.

This chain joins TRBV12-2 and TRBJ2-1. TRBV12-2 is noted as a pseudogene. The CDR3 length is 18 residues. The CDR3, as DNA: TGTGCAAGTCGCTTCTTTCAATCTGCCAGACGTGCCTACAATGAGCAGTTCTTC. Protein sequence: CASRFFQSARRAYNEQFF.

The chain carries TRBV7-9 and TRBJ1-5; 9 nucleotides agree with TRBD1. Germline assignment: CDR1 SEHNR and CDR2 FQNEAQ (reference sequence). The CDR3 contains 16 residues. Losses at the gene ends were 3 bases for V and 4 bases for J; bases not matched to a gene: 7. Here the CDR3 DNA reads TGTGCCAGCAGCTTGGGCCGGGACAGGGCAAATCAGCCCCAGCATTTT. Translated, it gives CASSLGRDRANQPQHF.

This rearrangement joins TRBV19 to TRBJ2-2; 8 nucleotides match TRBD2. V lost 6 bases to trimming and J lost 4 bases; unmatched junction nucleotides: 4. Germline CDR1 is LNHDA and CDR2 is SQIVND (reference sequence). CDR3 length: 14 residues. The CDR3 loop reads CASRQLAVTGELFF. The CDR3 DNA is TGTGCCAGTAGACAACTAGCGGTCACCGGGGAGCTGTTTTTT.

The V gene is TRBV10-3, the J gene TRBJ2-3; D is tentatively TRBD1 or TRBD2 (6 bases each). This CDR3 region has 15 residues. Germline V CDR1 and CDR2: ENHRY, SYGVKD. V lost 2 bases to trimming and J lost 1 base, with 10 bases between them. The CDR3 nucleotides are TGTGCCATCAGTGAGGGACAGCGGGGCACAGATACGCAGTATTTT. Translated: CAISEGQRGTDTQYF.

The CDR3 sequence: CASSLTGGPGETQYF. The CDR3, as DNA: TGCGCCAGCAGCCTCACGGGGGGGCCTGGAGAGACCCAGTACTTC. This chain links TRBV4-1 with TRBJ2-5, with 8 bases that match TRBD2. Trimming removed 4 bases from V and 4 bases from J; junction bases left unmatched: 8. The CDR3 spans 15 residues. The germline V gene has CDR1 MGHRA and CDR2 YSYEKL.

The V gene is TRBV2, the J gene TRBJ2-3; 7 bases fit TRBD1. The CDR3 contains 13 residues. The V gene's germline CDR1 is SNHLY and CDR2 FYNNEI. The trim removed 7 bases at V and 5 bases at J, leaving 6 bases unmatched. CDR3 amino acids: CASIEGAGDTQYF. The CDR3 DNA reads TGTGCCAGCATTGAGGGGGCTGGAGATACGCAGTATTTT. Full variable domain (outside the CDR3, taken from reference TRBV2 and TRBJ2-3): EPEVTQTPSHQVTQMGQEVILRCVPISNHLYFYWYRQILGQKVEFLVSFYNNEISEKSEIFDDQFSVERPDGSNFTLKIRSTKLEDSAMYFCASIEGAGDTQYFGPGTRLTVL.

V gene TRBV28 combines with J gene TRBJ2-5, with D unresolved. CDR3 length: 10 amino acids. CDR1 and CDR2 (germline): MDHEN, SYDVKM. The ends were cut back, 6 bases at V and 5 bases at J, with 4 bases in the middle. Here the CDR3 reads CASRSETQYF. The CDR3 DNA reads as TGTGCCAGCAGGTCCGAGACCCAGTACTTC.

A word on this clone: The sample has other DNA sequences that encode this CDR3 too. The rearrangement uses TRBV28 and TRBJ1-4, with D possibly TRBD1 on 6 matching bases. The V gene's germline CDR1 is MDHEN and CDR2 SYDVKM. This CDR3 spans 14 amino acids. Between the trimmed V and J ends, which lost 5 bases and 8 bases, there was a span of 15 bases. CDR3 amino acids: CASSAYRVGEKLFF. CDR3 bases: TGTGCCAGCAGTGCATACAGGGTTGGGGAAAAACTGTTTTTT.

As concerns this clone: The junction differs from germline at one of its ends, possibly a read error. The rearrangement uses TRBV6-5 and TRBJ2-7, with D unclear. The CDR3 covers 13 residues. Germline V gene data show CDR1 as MNHEY and CDR2 as SVGAGI. In nucleotides, the CDR3 is TGTGCCAGCAGTGACTCTAACTCCTACGAGCAGTACTTC. Protein: CASSDSNSYEQYF.

The chain is built from TRBV2 and TRBJ1-4; 8 bases align to TRBD1. V was pared by 4 bases and J by 3 bases, with 13 bases of the junction left unmatched. Germline lookup yields CDR1 SNHLY and CDR2 FYNNEI. The CDR3 contains 18 residues. Here the CDR3 reads CASSARQGAPISNEKLFF. DNA for the CDR3: TGTGCCAGCAGTGCCCGGCAGGGGGCCCCGATCTCTAATGAAAAACTGTTTTTT.

The chain employs TRBV6-4 and TRBJ2-2; TRBD2 agrees at 8 bases. Germline loops: CDR1 MRHNA, CDR2 SNTAGT. The CDR3 loop spans 16 amino acids. V lost 3 bases, J lost 4 bases, and 7 bases stayed unmatched. The CDR3 is CASSDGSGSTTGELFF. The DNA of the CDR3 is TGTGCCAGCAGTGATGGGAGCGGGAGTACCACCGGGGAGCTGTTTTTT.

The CDR3 sequence: CASSASGTGDRDQETQYF. CDR3 DNA sequence: TGTGCCAGCAGCGCATCGGGGACAGGGGATAGAGACCAAGAGACCCAGTACTTC. This chain connects TRBV13 to TRBJ2-5; TRBD1 agrees at 10 bases. This CDR3 spans 18 amino acids. Germline CDR1 reads PRHDT; CDR2 reads FYEKMQ (reference sequence). V lost 5 bases and J lost 0; bases outside the gene matches: 12.

CDR3 sequence: CASSYVQGDNEQFF. The CDR3 coding sequence is TGTGCCAGCAGTTACGTGCAGGGGGACAATGAGCAGTTCTTC. J is TRBJ2-1 and V is TRBV6-5; the match to TRBD1 covers 7 bases. The CDR3 has 14 residues. CDR1 is MNHEY and CDR2 is SVGAGI in the germline V gene. Trimming removed 2 bases from V and 5 bases from J; junction bases left unmatched: 3.

The CDR3 sequence is CASSLDHSSNQPQHF. The DNA for the CDR3 is TGTGCCAGCAGCTTAGATCACAGTAGCAATCAGCCCCAGCATTTT. This chain uses TRBV11-2 with TRBJ1-5; D not certain. The CDR3 has 15 residues. Trimming took off 0 bases at V and 0 bases at J, with 6 bases between the two ends. Germline V lookup: CDR1 SGHAT, CDR2 FQNNGV.

The chain couples TRBV2 to TRBJ2-1, with TRBD1 as a possible D gene (6 bases). Germline loops: CDR1 SNHLY, CDR2 FYNNEI. V was shortened by 5 bases and J by 0 bases, with 11 bases between the two germline ends. The CDR3 totals 15 residues. CDR3 DNA sequence: TGTGCCAGCAGTTGGGACATCCGCTCCTACAATGAGCAGTTCTTC. The encoded protein is CASSWDIRSYNEQFF. The complete variable domain, with remaining parts taken from reference TRBV2 and TRBJ2-1, reads EPEVTQTPSHQVTQMGQEVILRCVPISNHLYFYWYRQILGQKVEFLVSFYNNEISEKSEIFDDQFSVERPDGSNFTLKIRSTKLEDSAMYFCASSWDIRSYNEQFFGPGTRLTVL.

The CDR3 protein is CASSQRARRTDTQYF. The CDR3 nucleotides read TGTGCCAGCAGCCAGAGGGCCAGGAGGACAGATACGCAGTATTTT. The chain recombines TRBV7-8 with TRBJ2-3; possible D gene TRBD2, 5 bases. The CDR3 length is 15 residues. Trimming took off 5 bases at V and 3 bases at J, with 15 bases between the two ends. Germline V gives CDR1 SGHVS, CDR2 FQNEAQ.

The V gene is TRBV6-5, the J gene TRBJ1-4; TRBD1 matches 7 bases. The length of the CDR3 is 13 residues. V lost 5 bases, J lost 7 bases, and 4 bases stayed unmatched. Germline loops: CDR1 MNHEY, CDR2 SVGAGI. Here the CDR3 DNA reads TGTGCCAGCAGTAAACGGGACAGTGAAAAACTGTTTTTT. Protein product: CASSKRDSEKLFF.

Regarding this clone: Sequence at one end of the junction differs from germline and may be a read error. J is TRBJ2-7 and V is TRBV15, with D hard to call. The length of the CDR3 is 13 residues. Germline CDR1 LNHNV, CDR2 YYDKDF (reference sequence). The CDR3 DNA reads TGTACCACCAGCAGAGATCGGGCACACGAGCAGTACTTC. Translating gives CTTSRDRAHEQYF.